Below, one T cell receptor (beta chain) is given with its context. Its matching antigen is unknown. TCRdb processed the 5' RACE reads anew with MiXCR; each CDR3 protein has one entry. This sample has about 160,000 distinct CDR3 sequences, with approximately 44% found just once. This specimen comes from a study of CD8 T cells in ankylosing spondylitis. The study, taken as a whole, reports: Matched synovial fluid from ankylosing spondylitis patients was reported to be enriched for disease-linked clones. Peripheral blood held disease-linked clones only at relatively low frequency, and these were CD8+.

Germline-derived CDR1 and CDR2 are MGHRA and YSYEKL. Trimming took 1 base from V and 3 from J, leaving 6 bases between them. CDR3 length equals 13 residues. V usage is TRBV4-1 and J usage is TRBJ2-5; D remains unclear. This sequence originates from a male donor with ankylosing spondylitis. Sequencing was performed on synovial fluid, either unsorted or a sorted T cell fraction (not recorded which). The CDR3 here is CASSQGFEETQYF. The CDR3 nucleotides are TGCGCCAGCAGCCAAGGCTTTGAAGAGACCCAGTACTTC.